Sequencing of this T cell receptor (beta chain) was carried out in a study of post-analysis software for immune sequencing data. Whole-study findings and limits: A few TRBV segments occurring more often in patients than controls included TRBV5-6, TRBV5-1 and TRBV20-1.

The CDR3 loop spans 16 amino acids. CDR1 and CDR2 from the germline V gene are SGHTA and FQGNSA. Sequencing libraries made from TCR beta cDNA carried unique molecular identifiers. Via MiXCR, TCRdb re-called the PCR reads, giving one row per CDR3 protein. Of about 540,000 distinct CDR3 sequences listed, 34% are singletons. About this clonotype: As yet, its antigen is unknown. The junction shows a germline mismatch at one end, possibly a read error.

The receptor was derived from a girl aged 2-17 years with multiple sclerosis. This chain uses TRBV7-2 with TRBJ2-1; 8 positions match TRBD1. Sequenced input: blood. CDR3 DNA sequence: TGTGCCTGCAGCCCGTGGACAGGGAATACCTACAATGAGCAGTTCTTC. Its translation is CACSPWTGNTYNEQFF.